A single T cell receptor beta chain is shown here with its context. TCRdb keeps only in-frame clones here, not all; method: immunoSEQ multiplex PCR. In all, the sample yields about 10,000 clones. The germline CDR1 and CDR2 sequences are WNHNN and SYGVQD (reference sequence). This CDR3 spans 18 amino acids. No DNA accompanies this entry. The sample comes from a study of synovial regulatory T cells in juvenile arthritis. Sequenced input: Treg cells from blood. Described subset: remaining (HLA-DR-negative) circulating blood Treg cells. The receptor comes from a donor aged 2-35 years with juvenile idiopathic arthritis. The chain couples TRBV10-1 to TRBJ2-3; TCRdb reports TRBD1, a call that lacks DNA to check it against. CDR3 amino acids: CASSESTLGRGRTDTQYF.